This section outlines one TCR beta chain sequence together with its context. These data come from a study of T cell changes during pregnancy in multiple sclerosis. Clones were sequenced by immunoSEQ multiplex PCR, and TCRdb holds only the in-frame ones, with some missing. The sample consists of 65,000 to 95,000 clones, 85% to 95% of them appearing once. Germline assignment: CDR1 GTSNPN and CDR2 SVGIG (reference sequence). V gave up 0 bases and J gave up 7 bases; unmatched junction bases: 9. The CDR3 has 14 amino acids. The rearrangement links TRBV30 to TRBJ2-7; 7 positions match TRBD1. The sample here was peripheral blood, taken after pregnancy. The sequence was obtained from a female donor in good health, enrolled as a control in a pregnancy study. CDR3 amino acids: CAWSVTGSRGEQYF. For the CDR3, the DNA is TGTGCCTGGAGTGTCACTGGCTCCAGGGGGGAGCAGTACTTC.